This T cell receptor beta chain was found in a study of T cell responses to AZD1222 COVID-19 vaccine. Findings and caveats of the study: The donor cohort was predominantly white British with a female majority, and clonal diversity may have been underestimated. At baseline, seropositivity was found in only six AZD1222 recipients. Elevations in Spike-specific TCR breadth and depth followed administration of two AZD1222 doses.

Concerning this clone: Its matching antigen is unknown.

Second-dose recipients at about 4 or about 12 weeks were treated as one pooled group. Produced via immunoSEQ multiplex PCR; TCRdb's table is partial and in-frame only. The data show some 140,000 clones, 91% seen once. The germline V gene has CDR1 SGHTA and CDR2 FQGNSA. The CDR3 totals 14 residues. Trimming cost V 3 bases and J 5 bases, with 12 bases left between them. The genes are TRBV7-2 and TRBJ2-3; D possibly corresponds to TRBD2 (5 bases). This TCR derives from an adult who received the AZD1222 COVID-19 vaccine. Sequencing was performed on peripheral blood, taken 28 days after the second AZD1222 dose. The CDR3 protein is CASSFGGRGDTQYF. CDR3 sequence (DNA): TGTGCCAGCAGCTTTGGAGGTCGGGGAGATACGCAGTATTTT. Using reference TRBV7-2 and TRBJ2-3 for the parts outside the CDR3, the full variable domain is GAGVSQSPSNKVTEKGKDVELRCDPISGHTALYWYRQSLGQGLEFLIYFQGNSAPDKSGLPSDRFSAERTGGSVSTLTIQRTQQEDSAVYLCASSFGGRGDTQYFGPGTRLTVL.